The sequence of this T cell receptor beta chain was determined in a study of cytomegalovirus exposure and HLA in healthy donors. Concerning this clone itself: The antigen is unknown.

Study results and caveats: There were some V segments, including TRBV6-2 and TRBV6-3, excluded as indistinguishable. A later analysis found most CMV-associated TCR beta chains apparently HLA-restricted. Fewer N-insertions (relative to the roughly 730-donor mean) were reportedly seen in an Asian-associated ancestry cluster in a later analysis.

The germline CDR1 and CDR2 sequences are MGHRA and YSYEKL. With 4 bases removed from V and 4 bases from J, the gap between germline ends came to 19 bases. This CDR3 has 16 residues. The PCR contained 60 Vbeta and 13 Jbeta primers. Measured with immunoSEQ multiplex PCR; TCRdb has only the in-frame clones, and not every one. Of 90,000 to 120,000 clones in the sample, 65% to 85% were seen once. The clonotype was recovered from a man aged 25-45 years in good health and CMV-seronegative. The chain links TRBV4-1 to TRBJ1-1, with D possibly being TRBD1 (5 bases). The sample comprised PBMCs. The CDR3 here is CASSPFEWGRGTEAFF. For the CDR3, the DNA is TGCGCCAGCAGCCCATTCGAGTGGGGGAGGGGCACTGAAGCTTTCTTT.